This T cell receptor beta chain was observed in a study of control samples from healthy donors and cancer patients. TCRdb's copy holds only in-frame clones and misses some; the assay was immunoSEQ multiplex PCR. The sample holds over 65,000 clones, roughly 92% seen once. The CDR3 runs 14 residues. Germline-derived CDR1 and CDR2 are MDHEN and SYDVKM. Of note for this clone: An end of the junction does not agree with germline; a read error may underlie this.

Sample: blood. This chain links TRBV28 with TRBJ2-7, with TRBD1 identical over 9 bases. The receptor was derived from a woman aged 40 to 55 in good health. The CDR3 DNA is TGTGCCAGCAGGACCGGGACAGGGTCCTCCGAGCAGTACTTC. Translated: CASRTGTGSSEQYF. Together with reference TRBV28 and TRBJ2-7, the CDR3 gives the full variable domain: DVKVTQSSRYLVKRTGEKVFLECVQDMDHENMFWYRQDPGLGLRLIYFSYDVKMKEKGDIPEGYSVSREKKERFSLILESASTNQTSMYLCASRTGTGSSEQYFGPGTRLTVT.